This TCR beta chain was captured in a study of PD-1 blockade in mismatch repair-deficient tumors (dated by TCRdb to 2017 to 2019). Concerning the study at large: Between late 2013 and 2016, the trial enrolled roughly 85 consecutive patients with approximately twelve mismatch repair-deficient cancer types, every one of whom had been previously treated and was progressing. Deep sequencing of TCR CDR3 regions was used to track tumor-associated T cell clones in peripheral blood of patients responding to PD-1 blockade.

Results the study describes overall, beyond this receptor: After pembrolizumab, tumor-resident clones, which were often undetectable in blood before treatment, expanded rapidly and then contracted, generally ahead of radiologic responses.

For every enrolled patient, mismatch repair deficiency was confirmed by either polymerase chain reaction or immunohistochemistry. TCR sequencing was carried out for three patients who responded to pembrolizumab therapy. Pembrolizumab PD-1 blockade was prospectively tested in advanced mismatch repair-deficient cancers, regardless of tissue of origin, in the phase II trial. Peripheral blood T cell samples were gathered serially, both before PD-1 blockade started and at multiple time points afterward. The timing of each blood sample was reported as weeks after the first dose of pembrolizumab. Notes on this clone: Its antigen is unknown. Per-base qualities were not stored, and no clone one base away is much larger.

The receptor library was made with the immunoSEQ multiplex PCR assay. The source is immuneACCESS, and TCRdb retained only in-frame sequences with V and J called. Part of the clones is not carried over; for the studies checked, unresolved V genes explain less than half of this, and the remainder is unexplained. The sample data list roughly 50,000 clones, and roughly 78% of these were observed just once. Together, the top ten hold around 3.2% of the sample. V is reduced by 7 bases and J by 2 bases, leaving a spacing of 15 bases between them. From the germline V gene, CDR1 is SQVTM and CDR2 is ANQGSEA. Its CDR3 holds 13 amino acids, cysteine through phenylalanine. This entry keeps only the CDR3 DNA: 39 bases, framed from base 1.

Rearrangement joined TRBV29-1 to TRBJ2-7; no D gene can be assigned with confidence. The receptor comes from an adult with mismatch repair-deficient cancer. The source was peripheral blood, collected 4 weeks after starting pembrolizumab. The DNA reads TGCAGCGCAACCGCTCCACTGACCTACGAGCAGTACTTC. This encodes CSATAPLTYEQYF.